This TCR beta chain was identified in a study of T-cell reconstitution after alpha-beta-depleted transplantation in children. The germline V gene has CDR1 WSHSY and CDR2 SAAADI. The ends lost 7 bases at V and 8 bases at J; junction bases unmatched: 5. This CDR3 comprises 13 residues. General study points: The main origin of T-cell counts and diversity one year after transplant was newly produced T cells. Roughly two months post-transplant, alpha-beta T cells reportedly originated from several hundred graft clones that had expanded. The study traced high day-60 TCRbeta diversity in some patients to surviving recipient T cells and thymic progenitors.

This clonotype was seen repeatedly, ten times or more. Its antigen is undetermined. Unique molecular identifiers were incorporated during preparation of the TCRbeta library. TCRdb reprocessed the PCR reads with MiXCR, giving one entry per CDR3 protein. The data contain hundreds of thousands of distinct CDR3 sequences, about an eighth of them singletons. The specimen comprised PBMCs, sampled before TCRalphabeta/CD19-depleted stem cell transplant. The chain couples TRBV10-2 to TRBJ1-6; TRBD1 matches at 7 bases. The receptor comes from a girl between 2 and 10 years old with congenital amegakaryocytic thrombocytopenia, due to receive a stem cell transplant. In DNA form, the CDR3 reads TGCGCCAGCACGACAGGGAGGGATTCACCCCTCCACTTT. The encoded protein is CASTTGRDSPLHF.